This T cell receptor (beta chain) was observed in a study of blood T cell repertoires in COVID-19. Study-level information: Acute and convalescent COVID-19 specimens originated in the United States, Italy and Spain. Sources were T cells, B-cell-depleted T cells, or PBMCs; the material itself was cDNA or gDNA.

In the authors' methods: Counts of nucleated cells, estimated from reference gene primer amplification, were obtained. The repertoire was sequenced with immunoSEQ multiplex PCR; TCRdb's copy has only in-frame clones and lacks some. V and J calls and clone size are given by that table; D and trimming were obtained from the DNA. Here the sample spans 150,000 or so clones, 85% to 90% being singletons. Germline CDR1 KGHDR, CDR2 SFDVKD. The ends lost 3 bases at V and 1 base at J; junction bases unmatched: 8. This CDR3 has 19 amino acids. Patients of the Seattle cohort, enrolled during active infection, were followed longitudinally.

The clonotype was recovered from a man aged 18 to 30 with COVID-19, enrolled during active disease. The sequencing sample was made of peripheral blood. The rearrangement links TRBV24-1 to TRBJ2-1; 13 positions match TRBD2. The CDR3 spells CATSDPRTSGRGSYNEQFF. As DNA, the CDR3 is TGTGCCACCAGTGATCCCCGGACTAGCGGGAGAGGATCCTACAATGAGCAGTTCTTC.